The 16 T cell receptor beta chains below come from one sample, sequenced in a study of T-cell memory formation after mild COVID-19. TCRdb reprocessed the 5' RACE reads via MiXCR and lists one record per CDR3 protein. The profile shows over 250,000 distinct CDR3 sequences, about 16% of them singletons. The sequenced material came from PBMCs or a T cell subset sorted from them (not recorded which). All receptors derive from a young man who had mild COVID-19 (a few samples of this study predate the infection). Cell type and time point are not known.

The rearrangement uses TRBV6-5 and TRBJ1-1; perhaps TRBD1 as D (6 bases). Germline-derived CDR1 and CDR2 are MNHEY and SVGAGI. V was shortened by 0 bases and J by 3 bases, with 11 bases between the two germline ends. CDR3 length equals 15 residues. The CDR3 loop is CASSYSRGLDTEAFF. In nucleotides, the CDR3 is TGTGCCAGCAGTTACTCTCGGGGGCTGGACACTGAAGCTTTCTTT.

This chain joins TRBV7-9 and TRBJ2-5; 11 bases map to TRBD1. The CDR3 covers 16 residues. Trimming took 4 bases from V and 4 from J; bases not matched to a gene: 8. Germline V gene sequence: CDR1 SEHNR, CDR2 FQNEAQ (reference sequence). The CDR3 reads CASSSADRGHRETQYF. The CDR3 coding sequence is TGTGCCAGCAGCTCGGCGGACAGGGGGCATCGAGAGACCCAGTACTTC.

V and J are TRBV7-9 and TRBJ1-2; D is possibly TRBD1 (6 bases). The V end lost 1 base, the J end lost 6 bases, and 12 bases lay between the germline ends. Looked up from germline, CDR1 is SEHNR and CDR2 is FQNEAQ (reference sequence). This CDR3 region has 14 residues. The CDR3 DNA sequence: TGTGCCAGCAGCTTAGTATCGGGGGCCGATGGCTACACCTTC. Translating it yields CASSLVSGADGYTF.

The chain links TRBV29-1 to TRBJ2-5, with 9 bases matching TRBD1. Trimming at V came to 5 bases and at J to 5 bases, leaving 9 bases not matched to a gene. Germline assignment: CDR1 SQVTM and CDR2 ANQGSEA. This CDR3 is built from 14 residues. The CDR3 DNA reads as TGCAGCGTTATCCACAGGGGGCTCGGGGAGACCCAGTACTTC. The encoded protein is CSVIHRGLGETQYF.

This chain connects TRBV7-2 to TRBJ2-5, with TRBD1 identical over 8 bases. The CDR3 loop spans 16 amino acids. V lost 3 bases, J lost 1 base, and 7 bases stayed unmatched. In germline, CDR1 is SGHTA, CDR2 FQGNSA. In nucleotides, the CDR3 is TGTGCCAGCAGCTTTCAGGGGGCGAGTAGCCAAGAGACCCAGTACTTC. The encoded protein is CASSFQGASSQETQYF. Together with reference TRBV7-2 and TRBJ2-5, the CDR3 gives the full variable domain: GAGVSQSPSNKVTEKGKDVELRCDPISGHTALYWYRQSLGQGLEFLIYFQGNSAPDKSGLPSDRFSAERTGGSVSTLTIQRTQQEDSAVYLCASSFQGASSQETQYFGPGTRLLVL.

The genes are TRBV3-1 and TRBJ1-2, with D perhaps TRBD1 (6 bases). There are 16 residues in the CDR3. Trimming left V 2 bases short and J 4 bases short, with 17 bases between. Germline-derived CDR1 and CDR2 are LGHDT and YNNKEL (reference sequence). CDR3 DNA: TGTGCCAGCAGCCAACAAAGCAGGGGTTGGGGCTATGGCTACACCTTC. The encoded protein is CASSQQSRGWGYGYTF.

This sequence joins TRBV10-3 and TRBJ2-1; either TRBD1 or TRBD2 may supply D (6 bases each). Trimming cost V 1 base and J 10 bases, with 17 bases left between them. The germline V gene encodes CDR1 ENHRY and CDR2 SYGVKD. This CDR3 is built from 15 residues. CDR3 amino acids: CAISEFEGGLEEQFF. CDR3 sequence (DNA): TGTGCCATCAGTGAGTTCGAGGGGGGCCTGGAGGAGCAGTTCTTC.

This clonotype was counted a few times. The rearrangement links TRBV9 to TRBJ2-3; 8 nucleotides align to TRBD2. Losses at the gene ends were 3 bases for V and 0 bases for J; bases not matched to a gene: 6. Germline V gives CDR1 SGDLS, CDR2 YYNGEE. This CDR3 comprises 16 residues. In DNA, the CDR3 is TGTGCCAGCAGCGCTGCGGGGGGCCTTAGCACAGATACGCAGTATTTT. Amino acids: CASSAAGGLSTDTQYF.

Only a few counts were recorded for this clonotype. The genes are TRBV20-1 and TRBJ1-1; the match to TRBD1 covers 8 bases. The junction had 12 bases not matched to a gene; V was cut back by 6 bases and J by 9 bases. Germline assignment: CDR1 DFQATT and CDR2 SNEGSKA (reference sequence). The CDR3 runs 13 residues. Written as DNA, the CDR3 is TGCAGTGCCAGATCCAGGGGGCGAGTGAAAGCTTTCTTT. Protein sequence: CSARSRGRVKAFF.

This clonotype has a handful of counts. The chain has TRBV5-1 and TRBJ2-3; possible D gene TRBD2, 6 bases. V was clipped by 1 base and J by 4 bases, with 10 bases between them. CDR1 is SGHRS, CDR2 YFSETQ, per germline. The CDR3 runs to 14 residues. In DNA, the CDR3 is TGCGCCAGCAGCTTGAGGGGACTGTCAGATACGCAGTATTTT. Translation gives CASSLRGLSDTQYF. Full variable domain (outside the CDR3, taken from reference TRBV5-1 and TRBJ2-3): KAGVTQTPRYLIKTRGQQVTLSCSPISGHRSVSWYQQTPGQGLQFLFEYFSETQRNKGNFPGRFSGRQFSNSRSEMNVSTLELGDSALYLCASSLRGLSDTQYFGPGTRLTVL.

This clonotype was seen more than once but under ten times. CDR3 sequence (DNA): TGCAGTGCTAGCCAGGGACGGGGAACAGATACGCAGTATTTT. Protein: CSASQGRGTDTQYF. The chain recombines TRBV20-1 with TRBJ2-3, with D perhaps assigned TRBD1 or TRBD2 (5 bases each). V lost 3 bases and J lost 3, with 13 bases in between. Germline V lookup: CDR1 DFQATT, CDR2 SNEGSKA (reference sequence). The CDR3 length is 14 residues.

CDR3 in amino acids: CSASPINYGYTF. CDR3 in DNA: TGCAGTGCTAGTCCCATTAACTATGGCTACACCTTC. The V call is TRBV20-1, the J call TRBJ1-2, with D unresolved. Looked up from germline, CDR1 is DFQATT and CDR2 is SNEGSKA (reference sequence). This CDR3 is built from 12 residues. The V end was cut by 3 bases, the J end by 1 base, with 6 bases between.

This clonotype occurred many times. CDR3: CASSAMRTRGNTDTQYF. The CDR3 DNA reads as TGCGCCAGCAGCGCAATGCGGACTCGAGGGAACACAGATACGCAGTATTTT. This chain joins TRBV4-3 and TRBJ2-3, with D tentatively TRBD2 (5 bases). The germline V and J ends were trimmed by 5 bases and 2 bases, with 20 bases remaining between them. Germline V gene data show CDR1 as LGHNA and CDR2 as YSLEER. The CDR3 consists of 17 residues.

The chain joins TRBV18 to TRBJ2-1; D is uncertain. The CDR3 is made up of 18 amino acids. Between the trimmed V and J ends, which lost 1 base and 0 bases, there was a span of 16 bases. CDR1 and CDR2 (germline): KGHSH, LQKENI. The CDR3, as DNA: TGTGCCAGCTCACCACGGGCTGAGACCTACCTCTCCTACAATGAGCAGTTCTTC. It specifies CASSPRAETYLSYNEQFF.

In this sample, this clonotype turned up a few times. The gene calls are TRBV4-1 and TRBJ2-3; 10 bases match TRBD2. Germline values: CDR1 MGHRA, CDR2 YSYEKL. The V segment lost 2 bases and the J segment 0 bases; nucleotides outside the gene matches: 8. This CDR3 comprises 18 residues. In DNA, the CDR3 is TGCGCCAGCAGCCAACAGGTAGCTAGCGGGGGAAGCACAGATACGCAGTATTTT. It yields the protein CASSQQVASGGSTDTQYF.

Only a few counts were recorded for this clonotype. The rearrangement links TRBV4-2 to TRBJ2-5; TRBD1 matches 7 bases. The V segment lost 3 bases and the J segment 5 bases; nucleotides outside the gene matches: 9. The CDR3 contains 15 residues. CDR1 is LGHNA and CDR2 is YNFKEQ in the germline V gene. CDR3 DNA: TGTGCCAGCAGCCATGGGACAGAGACAGGGGAGACCCAGTACTTC. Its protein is CASSHGTETGETQYF.